The 25 T cell receptor beta chains given below trace back to one sample, sequenced in a study of cytomegalovirus exposure and HLA in healthy donors (dated by TCRdb to the late 2010s). To prepare the library, the immunoSEQ multiplex PCR assay was applied. For the multiplex PCR, a mixture combining 60 forward primers for TCR Vbeta segments and 13 reverse primers for TCR Jbeta segments was used. The table was pulled from immuneACCESS by TCRdb, which kept in-frame rearrangements only. Such tables lose some clones; where checked, under half of the loss comes from unresolved V genes, and the rest has no known cause. The table of this sample itemizes 100,000 to 150,000 clones. The ten largest clones add up to about 2.2% of the sample. Source material: PBMCs. The receptors shown here come from a man aged 35 to 55 in good health and CMV-seronegative.

The chain couples TRBV5-8 to TRBJ2-7; maybe TRBD1 (5 bases). In germline, CDR1 is SGHTS, CDR2 YDEGEE. Trimming left V 0 bases short and J 0 bases short, with 10 bases between. The CDR3 spans 15 residues. In DNA, the CDR3 is TGTGCCAGCAGCTTGGATGGGGCGAGCTCCTACGAGCAGTACTTC. Residues: CASSLDGASSYEQYF.

V usage is TRBV5-5 and J usage is TRBJ1-5; TRBD1 aligns across 8 bases. The CDR3 runs 17 residues. The V and J ends lost 0 bases and 0 bases, in that order; junction bases with no gene match: 5. In germline, CDR1 is SGHKS, CDR2 YYEKEE (reference sequence). CDR3 sequence (DNA): TGTGCCAGCAGCTTGGGGTCAGGGGGCCTTAGCAATCAGCCCCAGCATTTT. It encodes CASSLGSGGLSNQPQHF. Variable domain in full (rest from reference TRBV5-5 and TRBJ1-5): DAGVTQSPTHLIKTRGQQVTLRCSPISGHKSVSWYQQVLGQGPQFIFQYYEKEERGRGNFPDRFSARQFPNYSSELNVNALLLGDSALYLCASSLGSGGLSNQPQHFGDGTRLSIL.

The chain joins TRBV10-3 to TRBJ2-3, with 8 bases matching TRBD2. Germline-derived CDR1 and CDR2 are ENHRY and SYGVKD. J was trimmed by 2 bases and V by 3 bases; bases with no gene match: 7. The CDR3 contains 16 residues. CDR3 protein: CAISDPTSGSTDTQYF. For the CDR3, the DNA is TGTGCCATCAGTGACCCCACTAGCGGATCCACAGATACGCAGTATTTT.

V and J are TRBV5-3 and TRBJ2-7; 8 nucleotides match TRBD2. TRBV5-3 is marked as an open reading frame, function uncertain. The CDR3 is 18 residues long. J gave up 1 base and V 4 bases, and 16 bases lay outside the gene matches. The CDR3 DNA is TGTGCCAGAAGCGGTGGGGGACTAGAGGGATATTGGTCCTACGAGCAGTACTTC. Translated, it gives CARSGGGLEGYWSYEQYF.

The gene calls are TRBV10-3 and TRBJ2-7; tentative D call: TRBD2 (6 bases). With 6 bases removed from V and 9 bases from J, the gap between germline ends came to 24 bases. This CDR3 is 15 amino acids long. CDR1 is ENHRY and CDR2 is SYGVKD in the germline V gene. As DNA, the CDR3 is TGTGCCATCAGCGGGGACTCGGACGTAGAGAGTAGGCAGTACTTC. As protein: CAISGDSDVESRQYF.

The chain recombines TRBV30 with TRBJ1-5, with 9 bases that match TRBD1. The V and J ends lost 8 bases and 4 bases, in that order; junction bases with no gene match: 15. Per germline, CDR1 GTSNPN and CDR2 SVGIG (reference sequence). The CDR3 is made up of 16 amino acids. Here the CDR3 DNA reads TGTGCCGCACGAGGAAGGGGGACAGGGAAAAATCAGCCCCAGCATTTT. Its translation is CAARGRGTGKNQPQHF.

The chain joins TRBV5-1 to TRBJ2-7; the D gene is possibly TRBD2 (5 bases). The germline V gene has CDR1 SGHRS and CDR2 YFSETQ. The V end was cut by 4 bases, the J end by 3 bases, with 20 bases between. The CDR3 has 16 residues. The CDR3 DNA follows: TGCGCCAGCAGCGAAAACCGGGAAACCCTAAACTACGAGCAGTACTTC. This codes for CASSENRETLNYEQYF.

About this clone itself: The same CDR3 can be traced to other DNA sequences in this sample. J is TRBJ1-3 and V is TRBV19, with a weak D call TRBD1 (6 bases). Looked up from germline, CDR1 is LNHDA and CDR2 is SQIVND (reference sequence). V lost 11 bases and J 0 bases, leaving 20 bases between the germline ends. This CDR3 spans 16 amino acids. The CDR3 loop is CAGQGTFDSSGNTIYF. CDR3 sequence (DNA): TGTGCCGGGCAGGGGACCTTTGACAGCTCTGGAAACACCATATATTTT.

The V call is TRBV5-1, the J call TRBJ1-3; D remains ambiguous. The CDR3 contains 15 residues. CDR1 is SGHRS and CDR2 is YFSETQ in the germline V gene. The V end was cut by 4 bases, the J end by 1 base, with 12 bases between. The CDR3 DNA follows: TGCGCCAGCAGCACCGGAGGGCAGTCTGGAAACACCATATATTTT. Its protein product is CASSTGGQSGNTIYF.

The chain links TRBV28 to TRBJ2-7; TRBD2 is a possible D gene (5 bases). The CDR3 consists of 13 residues. Trimming pared 5 bases from V and 2 bases from J, leaving 10 bases between. From germline, CDR1 is MDHEN and CDR2 SYDVKM. CDR3 sequence: CASSPSGAYEQYF. CDR3 sequence (DNA): TGTGCCAGCAGTCCGAGCGGAGCCTACGAGCAGTACTTC.

The rearrangement joins TRBV19 to TRBJ2-1, with 12 bases identical to TRBD2. CDR1 is LNHDA, CDR2 SQIVND, per germline (reference sequence). The CDR3 sequence is 16 residues long. V lost 6 bases to trimming and J lost 8 bases; unmatched junction nucleotides: 11. CDR3 nucleotide sequence: TGTGCCAGTAGGAGGGAACTAGCGGGAGGAAGGTATGAGCAGTTCTTC. Its translation: CASRRELAGGRYEQFF.

This chain joins TRBV28 and TRBJ2-7; 7 positions match TRBD1. V was pared by 4 bases and J by 4 bases, with 10 bases of the junction left unmatched. Germline V CDR1 and CDR2: MDHEN, SYDVKM. CDR3 length: 15 amino acids. CDR3 in amino acids: CASSSPGGLRYEQYF. CDR3 sequence (DNA): TGTGCCAGCAGTTCCCCAGGGGGTCTAAGGTACGAGCAGTACTTC.

The V and J genes are TRBV6-5 and TRBJ2-1, with 9 bases lining up with TRBD2. V trimming: 2 bases; J trimming: 9 bases; junction bases outside the gene matches: 8. CDR3 length equals 15 residues. Germline CDR1 and CDR2: MNHEY and SVGAGI. The CDR3 loop is CASSYTGTSRVEQFF. As DNA, the CDR3 is TGTGCCAGCAGTTACACCGGGACTAGCCGCGTTGAGCAGTTCTTC.

The rearrangement links TRBV5-4 to TRBJ2-7; D is perhaps TRBD1 (6 bases). The CDR3 totals 16 residues. Trimming pared 3 bases from V and 2 bases from J, leaving 18 bases between. Germline V CDR1 and CDR2: SGHNT, YYREEE (reference sequence). The CDR3 nucleotides are TGTGCCAGCAGCTGGGGACCGGGGCAGGGGACCTACGAGCAGTACTTC. This sequence encodes CASSWGPGQGTYEQYF.

V and J are TRBV11-3 and TRBJ1-1, with unresolved D. Trimming cost V 0 bases and J 0 bases, with 8 bases left between them. CDR1 and CDR2 (germline): SGHNT, YENEEA. This CDR3 is 15 amino acids long. CDR3 nucleotide sequence: TGTGCCAGCAGCTTAGATCCGGGTTTGAACACTGAAGCTTTCTTT. It is translated as CASSLDPGLNTEAFF.

The rearrangement links TRBV5-1 to TRBJ2-7; no clear D gene. V was clipped by 5 bases and J by 0 bases, with 12 bases between them. Germline loops: CDR1 SGHRS, CDR2 YFSETQ. The CDR3 totals 14 residues. The CDR3, as DNA: TGCGCCAGCAGTTCCGAACTCCTCTCCTACGAGCAGTACTTC. Protein product: CASSSELLSYEQYF.

The CDR3 sequence is CASSVRRGAPYEQYF. CDR3 nucleotide sequence: TGTGCCAGCAGCGTCAGACGGGGAGCCCCCTACGAGCAGTACTTC. This rearrangement joins TRBV9 to TRBJ2-7, with D tentatively TRBD2 (5 bases). The CDR3 runs to 15 residues. Germline V gene sequence: CDR1 SGDLS, CDR2 YYNGEE. V gave up 2 bases and J gave up 2 bases, with 14 bases separating them.

The chain employs TRBV5-6 and TRBJ1-1, with D unresolved. Per germline, CDR1 SGHDT and CDR2 YYEEEE. This CDR3 spans 14 amino acids. Trimming removed 0 bases from V and 1 base from J, with 7 bases in between. The CDR3 DNA reads TGTGCCAGCAGCTTGGTGTCGTGGAACACTGAAGCTTTCTTT. Protein product: CASSLVSWNTEAFF.

The rearrangement links TRBV10-3 to TRBJ2-7; 10 bases match TRBD2. Germline CDR1 ENHRY, CDR2 SYGVKD. V lost 6 bases to trimming and J lost 5 bases; unmatched junction nucleotides: 1. This CDR3 region has 12 residues. The CDR3 sequence: CAISGTSDEQYF. The CDR3 coding sequence is TGTGCCATCAGCGGGACTAGCGACGAGCAGTACTTC.

The chain is built from TRBV11-3 and TRBJ2-5; possibly TRBD2 for D (5 bases). The CDR3 runs to 14 residues. Trimming pared 5 bases from V and 3 bases from J, leaving 13 bases between. Germline lookup yields CDR1 SGHNT and CDR2 YENEEA. CDR3 sequence: CASSRVVGEETQYF. CDR3 in DNA: TGTGCCAGCAGCCGAGTCGTGGGAGAAGAGACCCAGTACTTC.

The chain recombines TRBV4-2 with TRBJ2-3, with 10 bases that match TRBD2. The CDR3 loop spans 19 amino acids. V trimming: 2 bases; J trimming: 6 bases; junction bases outside the gene matches: 17. Germline loops: CDR1 LGHNA, CDR2 YNFKEQ. DNA of the CDR3: TGTGCCAGCAGCCAAAGCGGGGGGGCCCTAGCGGGACCACGGGATACGCAGTATTTT. Amino acids: CASSQSGGALAGPRDTQYF.

The rearrangement links TRBV7-9 to TRBJ2-3; 8 positions agree with TRBD2. From germline, CDR1 is SEHNR and CDR2 FQNEAQ (reference sequence). V was clipped by 5 bases and J by 4 bases; unmatched bases: 2. The CDR3 covers 13 residues. The CDR3 region is CASSKLAADTQYF. The CDR3 DNA follows: TGTGCCAGCAGCAAACTAGCGGCAGATACGCAGTATTTT.

The chain employs TRBV9 and TRBJ2-2; D not certain. The germline gives CDR1 SGDLS, CDR2 YYNGEE. This CDR3 spans 13 amino acids. The ends were cut back, 3 bases at V and 0 bases at J, with 3 bases in the middle. The CDR3 protein is CASSGPNTGELFF. The DNA for the CDR3 is TGTGCCAGCAGCGGGCCGAACACCGGGGAGCTGTTTTTT.

The J gene is TRBJ2-5, the V gene TRBV5-1; 7 bases line up with TRBD2. Per the germline V gene, CDR1 is SGHRS and CDR2 is YFSETQ. V trimming: 1 base; J trimming: 4 bases; junction bases outside the gene matches: 4. The CDR3 spans 14 residues. The CDR3 spells CASSLRGRGETQYF. The CDR3 nucleotides read TGCGCCAGCAGCTTGCGGGGGAGGGGAGAGACCCAGTACTTC.

The V call is TRBV6-5, the J call TRBJ2-5, with 8 bases lining up with TRBD1. The better agreement between TRBJ2-7 and the DNA end casts doubt on the J call. The CDR3 extends over 14 amino acids. CDR1 and CDR2 (germline): MNHEY, SVGAGI. The CDR3, as DNA: TGTGCCAGCAGAAGACAGGGGAGCTCCTACGAGCAGTACTTC. Translating it yields CASRRQGSSYEQYF.